This record concerns one T cell receptor beta chain sequence. CDR1 is MNHEY, CDR2 SVGAGI, per germline. This CDR3 comprises 15 residues. Trimming removed 6 bases from V and 2 bases from J; junction bases left unmatched: 7. These data are taken from a study of Ad26.COV2.S vaccination and SARS-CoV-2 variants. Study-level background: Ad26.COV2.S was injected intramuscularly once or twice, 56 days apart.

Produced via immunoSEQ multiplex PCR; TCRdb's table is partial and in-frame only. The table records about 350,000 clones, 88% of them present only once. Treatment reported: approximately 18 received Ad26.COV2.S at low or high dose, single or two shots; about 5 received placebo; per-sample allocation not given. Sampling occurred on day 63 after the first vaccine or placebo injection. Donor was an adult aged 18-55 years in Boston. The rearrangement uses TRBV6-5 and TRBJ1-3; 7 bases line up with TRBD1. The clonotype comes from a person aged 18-60 years who received the Ad26.COV2.S COVID-19 vaccine or a placebo. The sequenced sample was peripheral blood, obtained in a trial of Ad26.COV2.S vaccine versus placebo. CDR3 region: CASRADRVAGNTIYF. The CDR3 nucleotides are TGTGCCAGCAGGGCAGACAGGGTCGCTGGAAACACCATATATTTT.